This T cell receptor (beta chain) is from a study of blood T cell repertoires in COVID-19. The CDR3 is 11 residues long. The V gene lost 5 bases and the J gene lost 14 bases, with 13 bases spanning the gap. Germline V gene sequence: CDR1 SEHNR, CDR2 FQNEAQ (reference sequence). Assay used: immunoSEQ multiplex PCR; TCRdb lists only in-frame clones, some missing. The table lists some 260,000 clones, roughly 87% of them singletons. The chain couples TRBV7-9 to TRBJ2-1; maybe TRBD1 (6 bases). The TCR was taken from a woman aged 25 to 39 with acute COVID-19. Input material: PBMCs or T cells enriched from blood (not recorded which). In nucleotides, the CDR3 is TGTGCCAGCAGCCCCGGGACAATGGAGTTCTTC. Translation: CASSPGTMEFF.